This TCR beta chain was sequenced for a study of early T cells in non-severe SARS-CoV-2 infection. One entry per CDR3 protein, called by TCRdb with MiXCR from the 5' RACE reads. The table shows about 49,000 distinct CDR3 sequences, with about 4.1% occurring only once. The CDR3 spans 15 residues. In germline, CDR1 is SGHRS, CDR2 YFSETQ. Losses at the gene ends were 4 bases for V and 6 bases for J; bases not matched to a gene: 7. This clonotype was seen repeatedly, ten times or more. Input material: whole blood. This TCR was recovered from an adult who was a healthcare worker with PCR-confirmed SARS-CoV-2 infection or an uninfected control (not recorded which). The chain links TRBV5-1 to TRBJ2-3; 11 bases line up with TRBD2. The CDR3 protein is CASSQGLADPDTQYF. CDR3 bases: TGCGCCAGCAGCCAGGGACTAGCGGATCCGGATACGCAGTATTTT.